This T cell receptor (beta chain) comes out of a study of blood T cells in healthy people across ages. Study observations and caveats: Donors of long life had a larger count of naive CD4+ cells and greater diversity than aged donors.

Primed by a sample-barcoded 5' primer and a J-beta primer mix, a second PCR proceeded for roughly 7 to 11 cycles. Each CDR3 protein is one row after TCRdb ran MiXCR on the 5' RACE reads. The sample carries 450,000 to 700,000 distinct CDR3 sequences, 27% recorded once. The table lists this clonotype with a few counts. Its matching antigen is unknown. With 3 bases removed from V and 3 bases from J, the gap between germline ends came to 13 bases. From germline, CDR1 is SGHRS and CDR2 YFSETQ. The CDR3 totals 15 residues. Specimen: blood. This TCR was sampled from a woman aged 70-85 years in good health. The chain is built from TRBV5-1 and TRBJ1-5; perhaps TRBD1 as D (5 bases). CDR3 region: CASSSLPDNNQPQHF. The CDR3 region has the DNA TGCGCCAGCAGCTCTCTACCGGACAACAATCAGCCCCAGCATTTT.